What follows are 30 T cell receptor beta chains derived from one specimen sequenced in a study of T-cell memory formation after mild COVID-19. TCRdb re-called the 5' RACE reads through MiXCR, storing one row per CDR3 protein. This sample has approximately 500,000 distinct CDR3 sequences, with about 23% found just once. The sample consisted of PBMCs or a T cell subset sorted from them (not recorded which). The receptors were gathered from an adult woman who had mild COVID-19 (a few samples of this study predate the infection). Cell type and time point are not known.

CDR3 sequence: CASSLTDSNTGELFF. The CDR3 nucleotides are TGTGCCAGCAGCTTAACCGACAGTAACACCGGGGAGCTGTTTTTT. The chain uses TRBV4-2 and TRBJ2-2; D is perhaps TRBD1 (5 bases). There are 15 residues in the CDR3. Germline V lookup: CDR1 LGHNA, CDR2 YNFKEQ. With 5 bases removed from V and 2 bases from J, the gap between germline ends came to 12 bases.

This chain links TRBV7-9 with TRBJ2-2, with 7 bases identical to TRBD2. CDR1 and CDR2 (germline): SEHNR, FQNEAQ (reference sequence). V dropped 6 bases and J dropped 0; count of bases not matched to a gene: 4. This CDR3 has 15 residues. The CDR3 nucleotides are TGTGCCAGCAGACCGAGCGGGGCGAACACCGGGGAGCTGTTTTTT. It yields the protein CASRPSGANTGELFF.

This clonotype was seen a few times. The rearrangement links TRBV7-8 to TRBJ2-5; D uncertain. Germline-derived CDR1 and CDR2 are SGHVS and FQNEAQ. Trimming shortened V by 1 base and J by 2 bases, and 14 bases separated the two germline ends. The CDR3 consists of 16 residues. The CDR3 spells CASSLGPGGLQETQYF. In DNA form, the CDR3 reads TGTGCCAGCAGCTTAGGCCCGGGCGGCCTACAAGAGACCCAGTACTTC.

On this clonotype: One end of the junction does not line up with germline, which may come from a read error. The gene calls are TRBV7-9 and TRBJ2-7; D may correspond to TRBD1 or TRBD2 (5 bases each). The germline V gene encodes CDR1 SEHNR and CDR2 FQNEAQ (reference sequence). CDR3 length: 15 residues. CDR3 amino acids: CASTSFETGPYGQYF. The CDR3 nucleotides are TGTGCCAGCACCTCCTTCGAGACGGGGCCTTACGGGCAGTACTTC.

The CDR3 sequence: CAWSRAGVTDTQYF. CDR3 DNA: TGTGCCTGGAGTCGTGCGGGAGTTACAGATACGCAGTATTTT. This chain connects TRBV30 to TRBJ2-3; 7 nucleotides line up with TRBD2. Germline V lookup: CDR1 GTSNPN, CDR2 SVGIG (reference sequence). The CDR3 covers 14 residues. Unmatched junction bases numbered 5, after V lost 2 bases and J lost 3 bases.

The chain joins TRBV9 to TRBJ1-1; D perhaps matches TRBD1 (5 bases). V lost 7 bases, J lost 3 bases, and 13 bases lay in between. Germline V lookup: CDR1 SGDLS, CDR2 YYNGEE. The CDR3 consists of 13 residues. CDR3 bases: TGTGCCAGCTCCGTGGGACCACACACTGAAGCTTTCTTT. It codes for CASSVGPHTEAFF.

The chain is built from TRBV24-1 and TRBJ2-3; no clear D. The CDR3 sequence is 13 residues long. Deletions cut 4 bases from V and 2 bases from J, with 6 bases between. Germline CDR1 and CDR2: KGHDR and SFDVKD. The CDR3 reads CATSDLSTDTQYF. The CDR3 DNA reads TGTGCCACCAGTGACCTCTCCACAGATACGCAGTATTTT.

This clonotype has more than one count but fewer than ten. The J gene is TRBJ2-1, the V gene TRBV12-3 or TRBV12-4; 7 positions match TRBD2. This CDR3 has 17 amino acids. After removal of 3 bases from V and 7 bases from J, the junction contained 15 bases not matched to a gene. Here the CDR3 DNA reads TGTGCCAGCAGTTTGATGTCGGGACTACCCCCTTTGAATGAGCAGTTCTTC. Its translation: CASSLMSGLPPLNEQFF.

This clonotype showed up just a few times. V usage is TRBV20-1 and J usage is TRBJ1-2; TRBD1 matches 8 bases. Per germline, CDR1 DFQATT and CDR2 SNEGSKA (reference sequence). Losses at the gene ends were 1 base for V and 3 bases for J; bases not matched to a gene: 4. This CDR3 region has 14 residues. CDR3 residues: CSARVSGGYYGYTF. For the CDR3, the DNA is TGCAGTGCTAGAGTGTCAGGGGGCTACTATGGCTACACCTTC.

This chain uses TRBV27 with TRBJ2-5, with 7 bases matching TRBD1. V was clipped by 2 bases and J by 5 bases; unmatched bases: 5. There are 14 residues in the CDR3. Germline V gives CDR1 MNHEY, CDR2 SMNVEV (reference sequence). The chain's CDR3 is CASSLNTGVETQYF. In nucleotides, the CDR3 is TGTGCCAGCAGTTTAAACACAGGGGTGGAGACCCAGTACTTC.

A few counts support this clonotype. Written as DNA, the CDR3 is TGTGCCAGCAGCATAGACTTACAGCGCACCTACGAGCAGTACTTC. Residues: CASSIDLQRTYEQYF. The chain has TRBV6-5 and TRBJ2-7; D is ambiguous. The CDR3 contains 15 residues. Germline assignment: CDR1 MNHEY and CDR2 SVGAGI. V lost 6 bases, J lost 2 bases, and 17 bases lay in between.

There are a few counts of this clonotype. The rearrangement uses TRBV7-8 and TRBJ1-2, with 7 bases matching TRBD1. The CDR3 loop spans 14 amino acids. Looked up from germline, CDR1 is SGHVS and CDR2 is FQNEAQ. The V segment lost 5 bases and the J segment 5 bases; nucleotides outside the gene matches: 8. In DNA form, the CDR3 reads TGTGCCAGCAGCGATCGGACAGGCACTTATGGCTACACCTTC. The encoded protein is CASSDRTGTYGYTF.

Written as DNA, the CDR3 is TGTGCCAGCAGACTCTACTGGTCCACTGAAGCTTTCTTT. It specifies CASRLYWSTEAFF. The rearrangement uses TRBV12-3 or TRBV12-4 and TRBJ1-1, with D unclear. There are 13 residues in the CDR3. V was shortened by 6 bases and J by 4 bases, with 12 bases between the two germline ends.

The chain is built from TRBV11-2 and TRBJ1-1; D uncertain. Trimming took off 3 bases at V and 2 bases at J, with 10 bases between the two ends. Germline V gene sequence: CDR1 SGHAT, CDR2 FQNNGV. The CDR3 is 14 amino acids. The CDR3 region is CASSFGLTNTEAFF. The CDR3 DNA sequence: TGTGCCAGCAGCTTCGGGTTGACAAACACTGAAGCTTTCTTT.

This clonotype showed up just a few times. It may be a read error: a sequence one base away is much more abundant. This chain links TRBV9 with TRBJ2-3; D might be TRBD1 (5 bases). Germline values: CDR1 SGDLS, CDR2 YYNGEE. The CDR3 is 14 residues long. Trimming removed 0 bases from V and 2 bases from J, with 7 bases in between. CDR3 in DNA: TGTGCCAGCAGCGTAGAAGGGGCCACAGATACGCAGTATTTT. Protein sequence: CASSVEGATDTQYF. Together with reference TRBV9 and TRBJ2-3, the CDR3 gives the full variable domain: DSGVTQTPKHLITATGQRVTLRCSPRSGDLSVYWYQQSLDQGLQFLIQYYNGEERAKGNILERFSAQQFPDLHSELNLSSLELGDSALYFCASSVEGATDTQYFGPGTRLTVL.

This clonotype has just a few counts. The chain couples TRBV12-3 or TRBV12-4 to TRBJ1-6, with D maybe TRBD1 (5 bases). This CDR3 contains 12 residues. V was clipped by 3 bases and J by 13 bases, with 10 bases between them. The CDR3, as DNA: TGTGCCAGCAGTTTCCCAGGGTTGCCCCTCCACTTT. This encodes CASSFPGLPLHF.

The J gene is TRBJ2-5, the V gene TRBV29-1; D ambiguous. Trimming shortened V by 3 bases and J by 7 bases, and 0 bases separated the two germline ends. The CDR3 length is 8 residues. The V gene's germline CDR1 is SQVTM and CDR2 ANQGSEA. The CDR3 is CSVETQYF. The CDR3 nucleotides read TGCAGCGTTGAGACCCAGTACTTC.

The chain is built from TRBV9 and TRBJ2-3, with D unresolved. The CDR3 extends over 12 amino acids. Trimming cost V 4 bases and J 6 bases, with 9 bases left between them. CDR1 is SGDLS, CDR2 YYNGEE, per germline. CDR3 residues: CASSPISDTQYF. Here the CDR3 DNA reads TGTGCCAGCAGCCCGATTTCGGATACGCAGTATTTT.

The chain has TRBV19 and TRBJ2-4, with D possibly matching TRBD1 (6 bases). Trimming took off 5 bases at V and 6 bases at J, with 11 bases between the two ends. This CDR3 comprises 13 residues. CDR1 is LNHDA and CDR2 is SQIVND in the germline V gene (reference sequence). CDR3 DNA: TGTGCCAGTAGTCTTGGACAGCGAAACATTCAGTACTTC. This encodes CASSLGQRNIQYF.

The chain has TRBV3-1 and TRBJ2-2, with D uncertain. CDR3 length: 12 amino acids. CDR1 is LGHDT and CDR2 is YNNKEL in the germline V gene (reference sequence). V lost 7 bases, J lost 7 bases, and 10 bases lay in between. CDR3 residues: CASTFGIGELFF. CDR3 DNA: TGTGCCAGCACATTTGGGATCGGGGAGCTGTTTTTT.

This clonotype occurred a few times. The chain couples TRBV7-6 to TRBJ1-1; TRBD1 might be the D (5 bases). Germline assignment: CDR1 SGHVS and CDR2 FNYEAQ. CDR3 length: 13 residues. V lost 5 bases to trimming and J lost 3 bases, with 10 bases between them. CDR3 sequence reads: CASSEQAYTEAFF. The CDR3 nucleotides are TGTGCCAGCAGCGAACAGGCCTACACTGAAGCTTTCTTT. Full variable domain (missing parts from reference TRBV7-6 and TRBJ1-1): GAGVSQSPRYKVTKRGQDVALRCDPISGHVSLYWYRQALGQGPEFLTYFNYEAQQDKSGLPNDRFSAERPEGSISTLTIQRTEQRDSAMYRCASSEQAYTEAFFGQGTRLTVV.

Ten or more counts support this clonotype. The V and J genes are TRBV20-1 and TRBJ1-3; D ambiguous. CDR1 is DFQATT and CDR2 is SNEGSKA in the germline V gene (reference sequence). Trimming took 3 bases from V and 4 from J, leaving 10 bases between them. The CDR3 totals 13 residues. The CDR3 DNA follows: TGCAGTGCTAGTGGTGGTAACGGAAACACCATATATTTT. Residues: CSASGGNGNTIYF.

The rearrangement links TRBV11-2 to TRBJ1-1, with 9 bases matching TRBD1. The CDR3 consists of 14 residues. V was clipped by 6 bases and J by 7 bases; unmatched bases: 9. Germline CDR1 and CDR2: SGHAT and FQNNGV. CDR3: CASSHPGQGGEAFF. DNA of the CDR3: TGTGCCAGCAGTCACCCGGGACAGGGTGGTGAAGCTTTCTTT.

This clonotype has a count of ten or more. This sequence joins TRBV12-3 or TRBV12-4 and TRBJ2-3, with 8 positions matching TRBD2. V shed 6 bases and J 0 bases; nucleotides not matched to a gene: 5. The CDR3 runs 15 residues. As DNA, the CDR3 is TGTGCCAGCAGGCTAGCGGGCGGGAGCACAGATACGCAGTATTTT. It encodes CASRLAGGSTDTQYF.

This sequence joins TRBV27 and TRBJ2-7; TRBD1 matches 9 bases. V lost 4 bases, J lost 1 base, and 5 bases stayed unmatched. This CDR3 is 15 amino acids long. Germline V gene data show CDR1 as MNHEY and CDR2 as SMNVEV (reference sequence). For the CDR3, the DNA is TGTGCCAGCAGTTCCTCCGGGACAGGGTCCTACGAGCAGTACTTC. This translates into CASSSSGTGSYEQYF.

Regarding this clonotype: Being one base from a much bigger clone, this may be a read error. The chain recombines TRBV10-3 with TRBJ2-7; D is uncertain. The V end was cut by 2 bases, the J end by 0 bases, with 8 bases between. In germline, CDR1 is ENHRY, CDR2 SYGVKD. This CDR3 spans 14 amino acids. This chain's CDR3 is CAISEGKDSYEQYF. CDR3 in DNA: TGTGCCATCAGTGAGGGGAAAGACTCCTACGAGCAGTACTTC.

This clonotype was counted ten times or more. The chain is built from TRBV9 and TRBJ2-5; 7 bases are a match to TRBD1. Trimming removed 2 bases from V and 1 base from J; junction bases left unmatched: 2. Germline loops: CDR1 SGDLS, CDR2 YYNGEE. This CDR3 has 14 amino acids. CDR3 in amino acids: CASSVGTVQETQYF. As DNA, the CDR3 is TGTGCCAGCAGCGTTGGGACAGTCCAAGAGACCCAGTACTTC.

This clonotype was counted only a few times. The V call is TRBV7-9, the J call TRBJ1-2; D possibly corresponds to TRBD1 (5 bases). CDR1 SEHNR and CDR2 FQNEAQ come from the germline V gene (reference sequence). The CDR3 runs to 13 residues. Trimming took off 4 bases at V and 6 bases at J, with 12 bases between the two ends. The CDR3 reads CASSSAGGNGYTF. The CDR3 DNA reads as TGTGCCAGCAGCTCAGCGGGGGGGAATGGCTACACCTTC.

J is TRBJ2-7 and V is TRBV24-1, with 14 bases fitting TRBD2. Germline V gene lookup returns CDR1 KGHDR and CDR2 SFDVKD. V shed 4 bases and J 6 bases; nucleotides not matched to a gene: 13. The CDR3 has 18 residues. This CDR3 is CATSEKPGTSGSLGEQYF. The CDR3 region has the DNA TGTGCCACCAGTGAGAAACCCGGGACTAGCGGGAGTCTCGGCGAGCAGTACTTC.

This clonotype was counted a few times. This chain links TRBV6-5 with TRBJ1-3, with no clear D. Germline-derived CDR1 and CDR2 are MNHEY and SVGAGI. This CDR3 comprises 16 residues. V was cut by 2 bases and J by 0 bases, with 11 bases left in between. DNA for the CDR3: TGTGCCAGCAGTTACCGACCAGTTTTCTCTGGAAACACCATATATTTT. Its protein is CASSYRPVFSGNTIYF.